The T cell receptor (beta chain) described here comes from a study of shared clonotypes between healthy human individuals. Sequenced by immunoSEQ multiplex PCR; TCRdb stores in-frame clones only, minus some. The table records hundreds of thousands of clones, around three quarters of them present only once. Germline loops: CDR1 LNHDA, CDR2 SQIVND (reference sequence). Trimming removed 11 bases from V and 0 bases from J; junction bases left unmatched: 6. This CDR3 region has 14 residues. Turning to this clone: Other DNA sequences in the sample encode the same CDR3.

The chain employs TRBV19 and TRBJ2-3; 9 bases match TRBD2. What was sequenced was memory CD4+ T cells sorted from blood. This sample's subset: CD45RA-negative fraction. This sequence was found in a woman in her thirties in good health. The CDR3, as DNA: TGTGCCTCACGCGGGAGGGGAAGCACAGATACGCAGTATTTT. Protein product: CASRGRGSTDTQYF.